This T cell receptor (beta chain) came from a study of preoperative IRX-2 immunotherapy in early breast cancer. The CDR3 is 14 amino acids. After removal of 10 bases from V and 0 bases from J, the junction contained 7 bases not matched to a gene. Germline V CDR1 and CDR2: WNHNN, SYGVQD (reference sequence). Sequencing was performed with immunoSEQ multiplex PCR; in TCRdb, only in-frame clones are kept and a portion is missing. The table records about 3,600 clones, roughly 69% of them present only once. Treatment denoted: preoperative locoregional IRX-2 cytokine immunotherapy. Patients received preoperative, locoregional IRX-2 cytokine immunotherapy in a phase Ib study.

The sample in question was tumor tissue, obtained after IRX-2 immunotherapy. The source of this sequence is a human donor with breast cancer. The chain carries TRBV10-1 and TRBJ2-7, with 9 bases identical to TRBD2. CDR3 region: CATPLAGLSYEQYF. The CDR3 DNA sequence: TGCGCCACCCCGCTAGCGGGACTCTCCTACGAGCAGTACTTC.